The 14 T cell receptor beta chains presented below share a single source sample, sequenced in a study of blood T cell repertoires in COVID-19. Using immunoSEQ multiplex PCR, the repertoire was profiled, and TCRdb retains in-frame clones only, with some absent. The table has some 270,000 clones, about nine tenths seen once; the top ten hold about 4%. The sample taken for sequencing was PBMCs or T cells enriched from blood (not recorded which). These receptors all stem from a woman aged 25-40 years with acute COVID-19.

The V and J genes are TRBV4-3 and TRBJ2-4; TRBD1 might be the D (6 bases). Trimming removed 0 bases from V and 6 bases from J, with 12 bases in between. From germline, CDR1 is LGHNA and CDR2 YSLEER. This CDR3 spans 15 amino acids. The CDR3 coding sequence is TGCGCCAGCAGCCAAGATCAGGGGCCCCGAAACATTCAGTACTTC. Its translation is CASSQDQGPRNIQYF.

The V and J genes are TRBV19 and TRBJ1-5; 7 bases are shared with TRBD1. Germline V gives CDR1 LNHDA, CDR2 SQIVND (reference sequence). After removal of 3 bases from V and 6 bases from J, the junction contained 17 bases not matched to a gene. The CDR3 covers 18 residues. The CDR3: CASSMGLGQAREGQPQHF. The CDR3 DNA sequence: TGTGCCAGTAGTATGGGTCTCGGACAGGCCAGAGAAGGTCAGCCCCAGCATTTT.

The chain joins TRBV5-6 to TRBJ2-1; tentatively, D is TRBD2 (5 bases). From germline, CDR1 is SGHDT and CDR2 YYEEEE. Trimming cost V 2 bases and J 9 bases, with 15 bases left between them. The CDR3 contains 14 residues. CDR3 sequence (DNA): TGTGCCAGCAGCTTCTCTGACCTAGCTGGTGAGCAGTTCTTC. This sequence encodes CASSFSDLAGEQFF. The full variable domain, in which reference TRBV5-6 and TRBJ2-1 provide the parts outside the CDR3, is DAGVTQSPTHLIKTRGQQVTLRCSPKSGHDTVSWYQQALGQGPQFIFQYYEEEERQRGNFPDRFSGHQFPNYSSELNVNALLLGDSALYLCASSFSDLAGEQFFGPGTRLTVL.

The CDR3 DNA sequence: TGTGCCAGCAGTCCCCCGGGATTCACTGAAGCTTTCTTT. It codes for CASSPPGFTEAFF. V is TRBV28 and J is TRBJ1-1, with unresolved D. V lost 5 bases and J lost 4, with 11 bases in between. The CDR3 sequence is 13 residues long. Germline V lookup: CDR1 MDHEN, CDR2 SYDVKM.

V usage is TRBV7-9 and J usage is TRBJ2-1, with D possibly being TRBD2 (6 bases). Germline V gene data show CDR1 as SEHNR and CDR2 as FQNEAQ (reference sequence). The germline V and J ends were trimmed by 0 bases and 5 bases, with 11 bases remaining between them. This CDR3 is built from 15 residues. CDR3 sequence (DNA): TGTGCCAGCAGCTTAGCGTTGGGAGGTCACAATGAGCAGTTCTTC. This codes for CASSLALGGHNEQFF. The full variable domain, rest sourced from reference TRBV7-9 and TRBJ2-1, is DTGVSQNPRHKITKRGQNVTFRCDPISEHNRLYWYRQTLGQGPEFLTYFQNEAQLEKSRLLSDRFSAERPKGSFSTLEIQRTEQGDSAMYLCASSLALGGHNEQFFGPGTRLTVL.

This chain uses TRBV2 with TRBJ2-2; possibly TRBD2 for D (6 bases). Germline assignment: CDR1 SNHLY and CDR2 FYNNEI. Trimming shortened V by 6 bases and J by 7 bases, and 18 bases separated the two germline ends. CDR3 length: 15 amino acids. Written as DNA, the CDR3 is TGTGCCAGCAGGGGTTATAGCGGTTTGGGCGGGGAGCTGTTTTTT. Translating it yields CASRGYSGLGGELFF.

This chain uses TRBV6-2 or TRBV6-3 with TRBJ2-1; 12 bases align to TRBD2. CDR3 length equals 17 residues. The germline V gene encodes CDR1 MNHEY and CDR2 SVGEGT. V gave up 4 bases and J gave up 0 bases; unmatched junction bases: 4. The CDR3 sequence: CASSSLTSGSSYNEQFF. The CDR3 DNA follows: TGTGCCAGCAGTTCCTTGACTAGCGGGAGCTCCTACAATGAGCAGTTCTTC.

This chain uses TRBV25-1 with TRBJ2-1; TRBD1 is a possible D gene (6 bases). The germline V and J ends were trimmed by 4 bases and 5 bases, with 9 bases remaining between them. Germline loops: CDR1 MGHDK, CDR2 SYGVNS. The CDR3 is 13 residues long. CDR3 sequence reads: CASSAGQHNEQFF. In DNA form, the CDR3 reads TGTGCCAGCAGTGCGGGACAACACAATGAGCAGTTCTTC.

This clone has just one count. The chain carries TRBV4-1 and TRBJ2-7, with 8 nucleotides matching TRBD2. Germline V lookup: CDR1 MGHRA, CDR2 YSYEKL. CDR3 size: 19 residues. After removal of 1 base from V and 4 bases from J, the junction contained 18 bases not matched to a gene. The CDR3 nucleotides read TGCGCCAGCAGCCAAGCTCTTAGTAGCGGGACGATAGTGGTGTACGAGCAGTACTTC. Protein: CASSQALSSGTIVVYEQYF.

This clone has more than one count but fewer than ten. The V call is TRBV7-3, the J call TRBJ2-1; a weak D match, TRBD2 (6 bases). Germline CDR1 SGHTA, CDR2 FQGTGA. The CDR3 sequence is 14 residues long. Trimming removed 5 bases from V and 3 bases from J, with 11 bases in between. CDR3 in amino acids: CASSPTGVYNEQFF. CDR3 DNA: TGTGCCAGCAGCCCCACGGGAGTCTACAATGAGCAGTTCTTC.

The genes are TRBV5-1 and TRBJ2-1; 13 nucleotides line up with TRBD2. V was pared by 0 bases and J by 4 bases, with 7 bases of the junction left unmatched. This CDR3 has 18 residues. Germline V CDR1 and CDR2: SGHRS, YFSETQ. In nucleotides, the CDR3 is TGCGCCAGCAGCTTGGGACAGGGGGGACTAGCGGGATACAATGAGCAGTTCTTC. Protein sequence: CASSLGQGGLAGYNEQFF.

The CDR3 nucleotides read TGTGCCACCAGCAAGGGGCTTGGTGAAGCTTTCTTT. As protein: CATSKGLGEAFF. The chain couples TRBV15 to TRBJ1-1, with a tentative D call TRBD1 (5 bases). The ends were cut back, 4 bases at V and 7 bases at J, with 10 bases in the middle. Looked up from germline, CDR1 is LNHNV and CDR2 is YYDKDF (reference sequence). The CDR3 extends over 12 amino acids.

This clone was detected only once. The chain carries TRBV7-9 and TRBJ2-2, with D possibly matching TRBD1 (5 bases). Deletions cut 1 base from V and 6 bases from J, with 9 bases between. The CDR3 consists of 14 residues. In germline, CDR1 is SEHNR, CDR2 FQNEAQ (reference sequence). Here the CDR3 reads CASSLGTMAGELFF. The CDR3 DNA follows: TGTGCCAGCAGCTTAGGGACAATGGCCGGGGAGCTGTTTTTT.

V usage is TRBV7-2 and J usage is TRBJ2-1; 10 positions match TRBD2. Germline loops: CDR1 SGHTA, CDR2 FQGNSA. CDR3 length equals 14 residues. Trimming at V came to 1 base and at J to 8 bases, leaving 2 bases not matched to a gene. CDR3 DNA sequence: TGTGCCAGCAGCTTAGGGCTAGCGGGAGATGAGCAGTTCTTC. Translation gives CASSLGLAGDEQFF. Full variable domain (rest looked up from reference TRBV7-2 and TRBJ2-1): GAGVSQSPSNKVTEKGKDVELRCDPISGHTALYWYRQSLGQGLEFLIYFQGNSAPDKSGLPSDRFSAERTGGSVSTLTIQRTQQEDSAVYLCASSLGLAGDEQFFGPGTRLTVL.